This T cell receptor beta chain was retrieved from a study of CD8+CD57+ T cells in acquired aplastic anemia. On the study more broadly: Yields of DNA that came from sorted CD4+ and CD8+ cells averaged 3.2 ug. Sequencing produced an average of approximately 10 million reads per healthy donor for CD4+ cells.

CDR3 length: 15 residues. Germline CDR1 reads MNHEY; CDR2 reads SMNVEV (reference sequence). V lost 8 bases, J lost 0 bases, and 17 bases lay in between. CDR3 and TCR beta VDJ profiling relied on a genomic DNA template. TCRdb redid the calling of the reads with MiXCR, one entry per CDR3 protein. The sample holds some 200,000 distinct CDR3 sequences, 60% to 65% seen once. The source is a human donor in good health. The V call is TRBV27, the J call TRBJ2-7; tentatively, D is TRBD1 or TRBD2 (5 bases each). The sample consisted of sorted CD4+, CD8+, or CD8+CD57+ T cells (not recorded which) from PBMCs. The CDR3, as DNA: TGTGCCAGCGGCACAACAGGACTCAACTCCTACGAGCAGTACTTC. Translating gives CASGTTGLNSYEQYF.